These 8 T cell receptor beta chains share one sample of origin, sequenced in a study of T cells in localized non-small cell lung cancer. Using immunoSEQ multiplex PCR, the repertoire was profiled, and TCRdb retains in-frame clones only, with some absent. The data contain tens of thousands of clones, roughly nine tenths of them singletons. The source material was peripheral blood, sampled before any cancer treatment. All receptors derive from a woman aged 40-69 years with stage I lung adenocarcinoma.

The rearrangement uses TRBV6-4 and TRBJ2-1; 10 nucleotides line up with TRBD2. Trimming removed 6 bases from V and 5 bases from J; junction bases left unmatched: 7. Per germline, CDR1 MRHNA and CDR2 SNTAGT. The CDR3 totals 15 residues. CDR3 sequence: CASSVSGGDHNEQFF. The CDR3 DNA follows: TGTGCCAGCAGCGTGAGCGGGGGGGACCACAATGAGCAGTTCTTC.

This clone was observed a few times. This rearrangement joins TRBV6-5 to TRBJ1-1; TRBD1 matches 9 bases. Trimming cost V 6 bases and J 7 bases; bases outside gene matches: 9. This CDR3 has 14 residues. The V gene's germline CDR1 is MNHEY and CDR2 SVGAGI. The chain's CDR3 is CASRLDRGGGEAFF. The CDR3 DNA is TGTGCCAGCAGACTGGACAGGGGAGGAGGTGAAGCTTTCTTT.

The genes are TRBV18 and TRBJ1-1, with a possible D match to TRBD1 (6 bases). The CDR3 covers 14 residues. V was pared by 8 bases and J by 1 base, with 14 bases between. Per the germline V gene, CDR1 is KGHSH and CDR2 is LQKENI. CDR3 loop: CASARGQRNTEAFF. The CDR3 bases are TGTGCCAGCGCTAGGGGACAAAGGAACACTGAAGCTTTCTTT.

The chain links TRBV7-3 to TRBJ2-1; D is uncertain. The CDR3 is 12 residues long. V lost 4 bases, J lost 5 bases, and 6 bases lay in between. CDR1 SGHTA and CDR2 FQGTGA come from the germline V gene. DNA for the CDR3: TGTGCCAGCAGCTACCCTAACAATGAGCAGTTCTTC. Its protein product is CASSYPNNEQFF.

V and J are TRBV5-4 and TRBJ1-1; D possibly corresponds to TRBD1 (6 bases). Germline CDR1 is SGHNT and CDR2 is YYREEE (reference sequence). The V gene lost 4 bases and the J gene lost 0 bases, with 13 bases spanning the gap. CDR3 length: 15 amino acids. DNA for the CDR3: TGTGCCAGCAGCAAAGGGGGGGAAATGAACACTGAAGCTTTCTTT. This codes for CASSKGGEMNTEAFF.

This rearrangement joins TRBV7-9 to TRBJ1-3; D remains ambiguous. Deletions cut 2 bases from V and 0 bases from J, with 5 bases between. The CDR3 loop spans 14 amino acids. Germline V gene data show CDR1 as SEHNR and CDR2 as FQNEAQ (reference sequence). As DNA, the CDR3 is TGTGCCAGCAGCTTAACAGTCTCTGGAAACACCATATATTTT. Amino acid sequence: CASSLTVSGNTIYF.

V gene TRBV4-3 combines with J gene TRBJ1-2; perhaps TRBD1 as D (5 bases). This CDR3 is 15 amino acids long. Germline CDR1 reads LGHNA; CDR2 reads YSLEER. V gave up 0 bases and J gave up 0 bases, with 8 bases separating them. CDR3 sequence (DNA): TGCGCCAGCAGCCAAGACAGGGTAGCTAACTATGGCTACACCTTC. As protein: CASSQDRVANYGYTF.

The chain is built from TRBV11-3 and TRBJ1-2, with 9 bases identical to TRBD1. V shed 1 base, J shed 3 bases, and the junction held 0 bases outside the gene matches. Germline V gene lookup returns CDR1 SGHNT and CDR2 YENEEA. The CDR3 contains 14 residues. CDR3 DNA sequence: TGTGCCAGCAGCTTAGGGGACAGGGACTATGGCTACACCTTC. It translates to CASSLGDRDYGYTF.